This TCR beta chain was sequenced for a study of T cells in tuberculosis. At study entry, adolescents had tuberculin skin tests and IGRA screening. TCRdb's table, derived via immunoSEQ multiplex PCR, lists solely in-frame clones and lacks some. Of 20,000 to 25,000 clones listed, around 97% were seen once; the top ten hold 5% to 7.5%. V lost 2 bases and J lost 4; bases outside the gene matches: 2. The length of the CDR3 is 15 residues. Germline lookup yields CDR1 SEHNR and CDR2 FQNEAQ (reference sequence). The sample taken for sequencing was PBMCs. The source is a donor aged 10 to 29 with latent tuberculosis or without tuberculosis infection. The chain recombines TRBV7-9 with TRBJ1-2; the match to TRBD1 covers 12 bases. The CDR3 protein is CASSLPGQGAYGYTF. Here the CDR3 DNA reads TGTGCCAGCAGCTTACCGGGACAGGGGGCCTATGGCTACACCTTC.